This T cell receptor (beta chain) was obtained from a study of blood T cell repertoires in COVID-19. CDR1 SGHNT and CDR2 YYREEE come from the germline V gene (reference sequence). Between the trimmed V and J ends, which lost 3 bases and 5 bases, there was a span of 9 bases. This CDR3 is 12 amino acids long. Assay used: immunoSEQ multiplex PCR; TCRdb lists only in-frame clones, some missing. The sample contains roughly 300,000 clones, 70% to 90% of which appear only once. Sequenced sample: PBMCs or T cells enriched from blood (not recorded which). The chain employs TRBV5-4 and TRBJ2-7; possible D gene TRBD1, 5 bases. The receptor comes from a man aged 25-40 years who had recovered from COVID-19. CDR3 sequence: CASSSWGNEQYF. DNA of the CDR3: TGTGCCAGCAGCTCATGGGGCAACGAGCAGTACTTC.